These 5 T cell receptor beta chains share one sample of origin, sequenced in a study of T cell changes during pregnancy in multiple sclerosis. TCRdb keeps only in-frame clones here, not all; method: immunoSEQ multiplex PCR. The profile shows about 70,000 clones, roughly 91% of them singletons. The sample here was CD4+ T cells from peripheral blood mononuclear cells, taken after pregnancy. The source of these receptors is a female donor with multiple sclerosis, enrolled in a pregnancy study.

The V gene is TRBV7-8, the J gene TRBJ1-5, with D perhaps matching TRBD1 (5 bases). Trimming stripped 5 bases from V and 5 bases from J, with 10 bases between. This CDR3 comprises 13 residues. CDR1 and CDR2 (germline): SGHVS, FQNEAQ. The DNA of the CDR3 is TGTGCCAGCAGCCCGGGAGGGGATCAGCCCCAGCATTTT. This encodes CASSPGGDQPQHF.

The count of this clone is one. The chain combines TRBV5-1 with TRBJ1-2, with TRBD1 as a possible D gene (6 bases). This CDR3 region has 16 residues. Trimming stripped 4 bases from V and 2 bases from J, with 18 bases between. Looked up from germline, CDR1 is SGHRS and CDR2 is YFSETQ. The CDR3 spells CASSPYLIQGNYGYTF. The CDR3, as DNA: TGCGCCAGCAGCCCCTACCTTATACAGGGAAACTATGGCTACACCTTC. Filled out from reference TRBV5-1 and TRBJ1-2, the complete variable domain reads KAGVTQTPRYLIKTRGQQVTLSCSPISGHRSVSWYQQTPGQGLQFLFEYFSETQRNKGNFPGRFSGRQFSNSRSEMNVSTLELGDSALYLCASSPYLIQGNYGYTFGSGTRLTVV.

The chain employs TRBV6-1 and TRBJ2-7, with D possibly matching TRBD2 (6 bases). Germline-derived CDR1 and CDR2 are MNHNS and SASEGT. CDR3 size: 12 residues. V was shortened by 6 bases and J by 3 bases, with 9 bases between the two germline ends. CDR3 coding DNA: TGTGCCAGCAGGGTAGCGGTCTACGAGCAGTACTTC. It translates to CASRVAVYEQYF.

The chain couples TRBV7-9 to TRBJ1-2; D possibly corresponds to TRBD1 (6 bases). V lost 3 bases to trimming and J lost 4 bases, with 15 bases between them. This CDR3 is 15 amino acids long. Per the germline V gene, CDR1 is SEHNR and CDR2 is FQNEAQ (reference sequence). The CDR3 region has the DNA TGTGCCAGCAGCTTCGACCCACAGGGTAGCTATGGCTACACCTTC. The encoded protein is CASSFDPQGSYGYTF.

The chain carries TRBV7-6 and TRBJ2-7, with 7 bases matching TRBD1. Trimming took 1 base from V and 2 from J; bases not matched to a gene: 8. The V gene's germline CDR1 is SGHVS and CDR2 FNYEAQ. The CDR3 consists of 16 residues. CDR3 in amino acids: CASSLERGRGTYEQYF. CDR3 DNA: TGTGCCAGCAGCTTAGAGAGGGGGCGCGGCACCTACGAGCAGTACTTC.